This T cell receptor (beta chain) was retrieved from a study of human T cells and chemical hapten exposure. Study-wide points: All donors were alopecia patients, so their immunity may differ from that of healthy people.

In the original workflow: Samples held a median of approximately 94,000 TCRs, range roughly 23,224–750,000. A single record per CDR3 protein comes from TCRdb applying MiXCR to the RACE reads. Clone size and V and J calls follow TCRdb, not the original study. The repertoire includes 350,000 or so distinct CDR3 sequences, around 7% of them detected once, and approximately 8.9% sits in the top ten. Time point described: patch test 1, 2 weeks after DPC sensitization. The treatment here: therapeutic diphenylcyclopropenone sensitization with weekly scalp DPC. CDR3 length equals 14 residues. Trimming removed 5 bases at V and 1 base at J, with 10 bases between. The V gene's germline CDR1 is KGHDR and CDR2 SFDVKD. In regard to this clonotype: Its antigen remains unknown.

The chain is built from TRBV24-1 and TRBJ2-5; D is possibly TRBD1 (6 bases). The sample here was whole blood, taken in connection with sensitization to the hapten diphenylcyclopropenone (DPC). The TCR sequence derives from a young woman with alopecia areata. Some clones in this sample may be carry-over from other donors' samples. The chain's CDR3 is CATSGGGSQETQYF. The CDR3 DNA follows: TGTGCCACCAGTGGAGGGGGTAGCCAAGAGACCCAGTACTTC.